Below, one T cell receptor (beta chain) is given with its context. Its cognate antigen is unknown. Primers included in the PCR were 60 Vbeta and 13 Jbeta primers. Clones were sequenced by immunoSEQ multiplex PCR, and TCRdb holds only the in-frame ones, with some missing. This sample has about 140,000 clones, with about 80% found just once. This record belongs to a study of cytomegalovirus exposure and HLA in healthy donors. The CDR3 length is 15 residues. Germline loops: CDR1 KGHSH, CDR2 LQKENI. The junction had 6 bases not matched to a gene; V was cut back by 3 bases and J by 3 bases. The study's findings and limits: Rare TCR sequences predominated, though certain public TCRs were found in many donors.

The sequencing sample was made of PBMCs. The V call is TRBV18, the J call TRBJ2-7; the match to TRBD1 covers 9 bases. The source of this sequence is a man aged 25 to 40 in good health and CMV-seropositive. CDR3 nucleotide sequence: TGTGCCAGCTCACCGGGACAGGGAGGGTTCTACGAGCAGTACTTC. Its protein is CASSPGQGGFYEQYF.